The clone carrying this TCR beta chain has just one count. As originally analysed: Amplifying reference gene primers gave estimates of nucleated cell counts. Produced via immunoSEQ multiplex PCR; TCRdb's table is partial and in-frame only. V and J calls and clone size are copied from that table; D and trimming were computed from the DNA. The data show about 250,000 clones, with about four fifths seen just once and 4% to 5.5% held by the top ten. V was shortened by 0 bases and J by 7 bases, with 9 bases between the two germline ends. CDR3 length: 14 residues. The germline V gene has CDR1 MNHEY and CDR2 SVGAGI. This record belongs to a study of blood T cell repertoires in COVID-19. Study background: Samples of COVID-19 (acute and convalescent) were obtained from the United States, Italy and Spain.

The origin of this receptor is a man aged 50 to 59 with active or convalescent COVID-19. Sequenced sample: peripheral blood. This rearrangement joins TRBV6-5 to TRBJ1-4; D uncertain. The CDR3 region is CASSYSSTREKLFF. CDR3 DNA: TGTGCCAGCAGTTACTCGAGTACGCGTGAAAAACTGTTTTTT.